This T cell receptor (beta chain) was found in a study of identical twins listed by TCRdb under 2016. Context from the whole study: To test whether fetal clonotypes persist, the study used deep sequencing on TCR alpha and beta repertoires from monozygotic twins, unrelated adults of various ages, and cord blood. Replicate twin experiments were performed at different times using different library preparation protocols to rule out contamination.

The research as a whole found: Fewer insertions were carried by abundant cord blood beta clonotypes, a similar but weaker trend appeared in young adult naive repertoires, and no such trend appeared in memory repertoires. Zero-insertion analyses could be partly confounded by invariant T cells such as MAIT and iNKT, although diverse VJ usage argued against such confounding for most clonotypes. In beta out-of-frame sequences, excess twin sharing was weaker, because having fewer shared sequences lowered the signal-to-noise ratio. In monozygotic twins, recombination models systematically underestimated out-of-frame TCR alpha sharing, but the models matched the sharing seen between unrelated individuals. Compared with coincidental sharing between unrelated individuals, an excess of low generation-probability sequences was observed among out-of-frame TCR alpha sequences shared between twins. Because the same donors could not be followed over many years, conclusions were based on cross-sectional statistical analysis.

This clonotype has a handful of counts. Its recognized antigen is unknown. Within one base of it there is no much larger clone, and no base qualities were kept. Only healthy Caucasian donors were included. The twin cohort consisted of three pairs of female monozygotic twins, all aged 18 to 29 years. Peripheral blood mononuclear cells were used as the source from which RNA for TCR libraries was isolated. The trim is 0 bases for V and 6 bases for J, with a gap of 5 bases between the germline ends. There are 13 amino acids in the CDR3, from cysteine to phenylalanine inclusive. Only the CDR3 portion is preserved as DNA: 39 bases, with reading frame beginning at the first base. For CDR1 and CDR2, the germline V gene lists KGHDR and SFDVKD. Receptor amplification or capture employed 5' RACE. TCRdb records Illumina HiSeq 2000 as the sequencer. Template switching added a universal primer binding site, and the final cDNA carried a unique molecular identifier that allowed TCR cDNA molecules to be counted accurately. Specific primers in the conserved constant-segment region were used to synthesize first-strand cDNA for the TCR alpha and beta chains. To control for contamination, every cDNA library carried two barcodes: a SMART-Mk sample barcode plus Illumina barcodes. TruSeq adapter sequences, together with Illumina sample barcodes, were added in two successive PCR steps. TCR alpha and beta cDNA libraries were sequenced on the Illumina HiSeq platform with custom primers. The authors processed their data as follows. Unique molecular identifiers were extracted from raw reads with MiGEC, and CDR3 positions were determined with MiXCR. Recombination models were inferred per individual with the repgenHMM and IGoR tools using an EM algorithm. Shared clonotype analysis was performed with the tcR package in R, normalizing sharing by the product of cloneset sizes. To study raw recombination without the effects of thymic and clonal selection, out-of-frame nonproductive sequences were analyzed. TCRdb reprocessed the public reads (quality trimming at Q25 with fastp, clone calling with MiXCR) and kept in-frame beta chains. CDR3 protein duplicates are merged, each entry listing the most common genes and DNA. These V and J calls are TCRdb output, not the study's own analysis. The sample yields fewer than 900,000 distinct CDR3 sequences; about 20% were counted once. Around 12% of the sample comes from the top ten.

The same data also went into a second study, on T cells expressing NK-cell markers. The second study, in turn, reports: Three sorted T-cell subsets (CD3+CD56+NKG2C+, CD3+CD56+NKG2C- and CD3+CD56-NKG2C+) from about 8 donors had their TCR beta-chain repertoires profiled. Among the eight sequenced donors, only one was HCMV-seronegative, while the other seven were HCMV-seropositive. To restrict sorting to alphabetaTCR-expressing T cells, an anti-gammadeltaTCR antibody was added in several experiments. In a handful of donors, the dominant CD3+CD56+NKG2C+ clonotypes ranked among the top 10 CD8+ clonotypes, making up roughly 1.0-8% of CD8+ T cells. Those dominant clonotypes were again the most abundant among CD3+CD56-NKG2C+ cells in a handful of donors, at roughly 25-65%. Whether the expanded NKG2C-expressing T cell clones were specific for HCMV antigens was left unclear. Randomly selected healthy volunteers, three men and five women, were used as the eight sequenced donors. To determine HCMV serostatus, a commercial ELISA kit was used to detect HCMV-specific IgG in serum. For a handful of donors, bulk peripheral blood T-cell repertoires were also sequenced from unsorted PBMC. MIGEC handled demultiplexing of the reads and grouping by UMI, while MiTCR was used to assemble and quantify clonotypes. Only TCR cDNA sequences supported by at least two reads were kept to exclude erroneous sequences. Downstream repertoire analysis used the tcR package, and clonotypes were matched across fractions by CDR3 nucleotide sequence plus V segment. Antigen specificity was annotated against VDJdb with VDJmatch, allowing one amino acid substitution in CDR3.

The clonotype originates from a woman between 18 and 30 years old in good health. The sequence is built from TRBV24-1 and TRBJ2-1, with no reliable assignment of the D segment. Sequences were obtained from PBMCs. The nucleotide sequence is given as TGTGCCACCAGTGATTTGCACACCAATGAGCAGTTCTTC. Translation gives CATSDLHTNEQFF.